A selection of T cell receptor beta chains follows, all from one sample in a study of regulatory T cells in long-lasting Graves disease. TCRdb reprocessed the multiplex PCR reads via MiXCR and lists one record per CDR3 protein. The profile covers about 400,000 distinct CDR3 sequences, with 20% to 25% appearing a single time and around 20% taken by the ten largest. The sample was peripheral blood mononuclear cells (PBMCs), taken when the disease was refractory, from a patient treated with antithyroid drugs. These receptors were obtained from a female donor with Graves disease. Both conserved end residues are part of each CDR3. D genes are given only for firm matches. The size entry is marked missing in some rows and otherwise reads once, few, many or a size class.

d_gene: NA; j_gene: TRBJ1-4; abundance: once; v_gene: TRBV7-9; CDR3aa: CASSQGHVEKLFF; CDR3nt: TGTGCCAGCAGCCAGGGGCATGTGGAAAAACTGTTTTTT
d_gene: NA; j_gene: TRBJ2-6; abundance: few; v_gene: TRBV5-1; CDR3aa: CASSLHSAYSGANVLTF; CDR3nt: TGCGCCAGCAGCTTGCATAGTGCGTACTCTGGGGCCAACGTCCTGACTTTC
d_gene: NA; j_gene: TRBJ1-5; abundance: NA; v_gene: TRBV6-2/TRBV6-3; CDR3aa: CASSYSVSLMNQPQHF; CDR3nt: TGTGCCAGCAGTTACTCCGTTTCTTTGATGAATCAGCCCCAGCATTTT
d_gene: NA; j_gene: TRBJ2-1; abundance: NA; v_gene: TRBV7-3; CDR3aa: CASSLTGYYNEQFF; CDR3nt: TGTGCCAGCAGCTTAACAGGGTACTACAATGAGCAGTTCTTC
d_gene: NA; j_gene: TRBJ2-5; abundance: many; v_gene: TRBV28; CDR3aa: CASSLVSPETQYF; CDR3nt: TGTGCCAGCAGTTTAGTCAGCCCGGAGACCCAGTACTTC
d_gene: NA; j_gene: TRBJ2-2; abundance: many; v_gene: TRBV2; CDR3aa: CASSDRLGELFF; CDR3nt: TGTGCCAGCAGCGACCGTCTCGGGGAGCTGTTTTTT
d_gene: TRBD2; j_gene: TRBJ2-1; abundance: many; v_gene: TRBV11-2; CDR3aa: CASSLRALAGERRTFF; CDR3nt: TGTGCCAGCAGCTTAAGGGCCCTAGCGGGGGAGAGGCGTACGTTCTTC
d_gene: NA; j_gene: TRBJ1-4; abundance: few; v_gene: TRBV25-1; CDR3aa: CASSETKGEKLFF; CDR3nt: TGTGCCAGCAGTGAGACCAAAGGTGAAAAACTGTTTTTT
d_gene: NA; j_gene: TRBJ1-2; abundance: NA; v_gene: TRBV10-2; CDR3aa: CASSELQGADYGYTF; CDR3nt: TGCGCCAGCAGTGAGTTACAGGGCGCTGACTATGGCTACACCTTC
d_gene: NA; j_gene: TRBJ1-5; abundance: many; v_gene: TRBV11-2; CDR3aa: CASSLGSRNQPQHF; CDR3nt: TGTGCCAGCAGCTTGGGCAGCCGCAATCAGCCCCAGCATTTT
d_gene: TRBD2; j_gene: TRBJ2-2; abundance: NA; v_gene: TRBV20-1; CDR3aa: CSARGLAGGWAGELFF; CDR3nt: TGCAGTGCTAGGGGACTAGCGGGAGGATGGGCCGGGGAGCTGTTTTTT
d_gene: NA; j_gene: TRBJ2-6; abundance: many; v_gene: TRBV6-5; CDR3aa: CASSYEGTGANVLTF; CDR3nt: TGTGCCAGCAGTTACGAGGGTACTGGGGCCAACGTCCTGACTTTC
d_gene: TRBD1; j_gene: TRBJ1-5; abundance: few; v_gene: TRBV9; CDR3aa: CASSVGDRDQPQHF; CDR3nt: TGTGCCAGCAGCGTAGGGGACAGGGATCAGCCCCAGCATTTT
d_gene: TRBD2; j_gene: TRBJ2-5; abundance: few; v_gene: TRBV12-3/TRBV12-4; CDR3aa: CASSEGLVSETQYF; CDR3nt: TGTGCCAGCAGCGAGGGACTAGTGTCGGAGACCCAGTACTTC
d_gene: TRBD1; j_gene: TRBJ1-1; abundance: once; v_gene: TRBV4-3; CDR3aa: CASSRIGGAGTEAFF; CDR3nt: TGCGCCAGCAGCCGAATAGGGGGCGCGGGCACTGAAGCTTTCTTT
d_gene: NA; j_gene: TRBJ1-5; abundance: few; v_gene: TRBV20-1; CDR3aa: CSVQNSAGASNQPQHF; CDR3nt: TGCAGTGTCCAAAACAGTGCTGGGGCTAGCAATCAGCCCCAGCATTTT
d_gene: NA; j_gene: TRBJ1-2; abundance: NA; v_gene: TRBV7-9; CDR3aa: CASRTGTNYGYTF; CDR3nt: TGTGCCAGCAGGACCGGGACTAACTATGGCTACACCTTC
d_gene: TRBD2; j_gene: TRBJ2-7; abundance: many; v_gene: TRBV2; CDR3aa: CATGEGYYEQYF; CDR3nt: TGTGCCACCGGGGAGGGTTACTACGAGCAGTACTTC
d_gene: TRBD2; j_gene: TRBJ2-1; abundance: few; v_gene: TRBV10-3; CDR3aa: CASNSGLANNEQFF; CDR3nt: TGTGCCAGCAACTCGGGACTAGCGAACAATGAGCAGTTCTTC
d_gene: NA; j_gene: TRBJ1-2; abundance: many; v_gene: TRBV27; CDR3aa: CASSLSSFWRNMDGYTF; CDR3nt: TGTGCCAGCAGTTTATCGAGTTTTTGGAGAAACATGGATGGCTACACCTTC
d_gene: NA; j_gene: TRBJ2-7; abundance: many; v_gene: TRBV7-9; CDR3aa: CASSRTEPYEQYF; CDR3nt: TGTGCCAGCAGCAGGACAGAGCCCTACGAGCAGTACTTC
d_gene: NA; j_gene: TRBJ1-2; abundance: many; v_gene: TRBV28; CDR3aa: CASRETAGYTF; CDR3nt: TGTGCCAGCAGGGAGACAGCCGGCTACACCTTC
d_gene: NA; j_gene: TRBJ2-5; abundance: NA; v_gene: TRBV12-3/TRBV12-4; CDR3aa: CASSRTAEDDQYF; CDR3nt: TGTGCCAGCAGCCGGACGGCGGAAGATGACCAGTACTTC
d_gene: TRBD1; j_gene: TRBJ1-1; abundance: NA; v_gene: TRBV7-2; CDR3aa: CASSSGTVGKAFF; CDR3nt: TGTGCCAGCAGCTCTGGGACAGTCGGTAAAGCTTTCTTT
d_gene: NA; j_gene: TRBJ1-1; abundance: many; v_gene: TRBV3-1; CDR3aa: CASSQGYTEAFF; CDR3nt: TGTGCCAGCAGCCAGGGTTATACTGAAGCTTTCTTT
d_gene: NA; j_gene: TRBJ2-5; abundance: many; v_gene: TRBV6-5; CDR3aa: CASSYSWGTQETQYF; CDR3nt: TGTGCCAGCAGTTACTCTTGGGGGACCCAAGAGACCCAGTACTTC
d_gene: TRBD1; j_gene: TRBJ1-6; abundance: NA; v_gene: TRBV7-2; CDR3aa: CASSRGQGHSPLHF; CDR3nt: TGTGCCAGCAGCCGGGGACAGGGGCACTCACCCCTCCACTTT
d_gene: TRBD1; j_gene: TRBJ1-3; abundance: NA; v_gene: TRBV18; CDR3aa: CASSKDRASGNTIYF; CDR3nt: TGTGCCAGCTCGAAGGACAGGGCCTCTGGAAACACCATATATTTT
d_gene: NA; j_gene: TRBJ2-7; abundance: NA; v_gene: TRBV7-2; CDR3aa: CATSLARQSYEQYF; CDR3nt: TGTGCCACCAGCTTAGCCCGACAGTCCTACGAGCAGTACTTC
d_gene: TRBD2; j_gene: TRBJ2-3; abundance: few; v_gene: TRBV9; CDR3aa: CASSGTSGGTDTQYF; CDR3nt: TGTGCCAGCAGCGGAACTAGCGGAGGCACAGATACGCAGTATTTT
d_gene: NA; j_gene: TRBJ2-7; abundance: few; v_gene: TRBV9; CDR3aa: CASSVVPVTYEQYF; CDR3nt: TGTGCCAGCAGCGTAGTTCCGGTGACCTACGAGCAGTACTTC
d_gene: NA; j_gene: TRBJ2-2; abundance: NA; v_gene: TRBV19; CDR3aa: CASSIGGDTGELFF; CDR3nt: TGTGCCAGTAGTATAGGAGGGGACACCGGGGAGCTGTTTTTT
d_gene: NA; j_gene: TRBJ2-2; abundance: many; v_gene: TRBV30; CDR3aa: CAWRRDTGELFF; CDR3nt: TGTGCCTGGAGAAGAGACACCGGGGAGCTGTTTTTT
d_gene: NA; j_gene: TRBJ2-5; abundance: NA; v_gene: TRBV10-3; CDR3aa: CATGEGLGIQETQYF; CDR3nt: TGTGCCACCGGCGAGGGTTTGGGGATCCAAGAGACCCAGTACTTC
d_gene: NA; j_gene: TRBJ1-4; abundance: NA; v_gene: TRBV15; CDR3aa: CATSRDRQGKRNEKLFF; CDR3nt: TGTGCCACCAGCAGAGATCGGCAGGGCAAACGTAATGAAAAACTGTTTTTT
d_gene: TRBD1; j_gene: TRBJ1-2; abundance: NA; v_gene: TRBV10-3; CDR3aa: CATTGTGGVGYTF; CDR3nt: TGTGCCACCACAGGGACAGGGGGCGTCGGCTACACCTTC
d_gene: NA; j_gene: TRBJ2-5; abundance: NA; v_gene: TRBV2; CDR3aa: CASSARRNQETQYF; CDR3nt: TGTGCCAGCAGTGCTCGAAGGAATCAAGAGACCCAGTACTTC
d_gene: TRBD1; j_gene: TRBJ1-5; abundance: NA; v_gene: TRBV28; CDR3aa: CASRRSRDRNNQPQHF; CDR3nt: TGTGCCAGCAGGCGGTCACGGGACAGGAACAATCAGCCCCAGCATTTT
d_gene: TRBD2; j_gene: TRBJ2-7; abundance: few; v_gene: TRBV9; CDR3aa: CASSVGGGPTYEQYF; CDR3nt: TGTGCCAGCAGCGTGGGGGGAGGGCCTACCTACGAGCAGTACTTC
d_gene: NA; j_gene: TRBJ2-7; abundance: many; v_gene: TRBV20-1; CDR3aa: CSARGDALEQYF; CDR3nt: TGCAGTGCTAGGGGGGATGCCCTCGAGCAGTACTTC
d_gene: NA; j_gene: TRBJ1-6; abundance: NA; v_gene: TRBV29-1; CDR3aa: CSVGEAMDSPLHF; CDR3nt: TGCAGCGTTGGAGAAGCGATGGATTCACCCCTCCACTTT
d_gene: TRBD1; j_gene: TRBJ1-5; abundance: few; v_gene: TRBV9; CDR3aa: CASSPGQGFNQPQHF; CDR3nt: TGTGCCAGCAGCCCGGGACAGGGGTTCAATCAGCCCCAGCATTTT
d_gene: NA; j_gene: TRBJ1-5; abundance: many; v_gene: TRBV28; CDR3aa: CANSTSVFNQPQHF; CDR3nt: TGTGCCAACTCGACATCCGTCTTCAATCAGCCCCAGCATTTT
d_gene: TRBD2; j_gene: TRBJ2-7; abundance: NA; v_gene: TRBV18; CDR3aa: CASSPTTSLPLEQYF; CDR3nt: TGTGCCAGCTCACCCACGACTAGCCTACCCCTTGAGCAGTACTTC
d_gene: TRBD1; j_gene: TRBJ2-7; abundance: NA; v_gene: TRBV20-1; CDR3aa: CSARSEDRAYEQYF; CDR3nt: TGCAGTGCTAGAAGTGAGGACAGGGCCTACGAGCAGTACTTC
d_gene: TRBD1; j_gene: TRBJ2-7; abundance: NA; v_gene: TRBV7-9; CDR3aa: CASSPGTGGMYEQYF; CDR3nt: TGTGCCAGCAGCCCTGGGACAGGGGGCATGTACGAGCAGTACTTC
d_gene: TRBD1; j_gene: TRBJ1-5; abundance: many; v_gene: TRBV28; CDR3aa: CASSLRTGASNQPQHF; CDR3nt: TGTGCCAGCAGTCTCAGGACAGGGGCAAGCAATCAGCCCCAGCATTTT
d_gene: NA; j_gene: TRBJ2-5; abundance: many; v_gene: TRBV28; CDR3aa: CASSLWAPTRPQETQYF; CDR3nt: TGTGCCAGCAGTTTATGGGCCCCCACCCGCCCCCAAGAGACCCAGTACTTC
d_gene: NA; j_gene: TRBJ2-3; abundance: many; v_gene: TRBV28; CDR3aa: CASLNGQASTDTQYF; CDR3nt: TGTGCCAGCCTCAACGGCCAGGCATCCACAGATACGCAGTATTTT
d_gene: NA; j_gene: TRBJ2-7; abundance: NA; v_gene: TRBV13; CDR3aa: CASSLFGGETYEQYF; CDR3nt: TGTGCCAGCAGCTTATTCGGGGGCGAAACCTACGAGCAGTACTTC
d_gene: NA; j_gene: TRBJ2-5; abundance: many; v_gene: TRBV28; CDR3aa: CASGGRALVQETQYF; CDR3nt: TGTGCCAGCGGGGGAAGGGCATTAGTGCAAGAGACCCAGTACTTC
d_gene: NA; j_gene: TRBJ1-1; abundance: NA; v_gene: TRBV5-1; CDR3aa: CASSEAGATEAFF; CDR3nt: TGCGCCAGCAGTGAGGCAGGGGCCACTGAAGCTTTCTTT
d_gene: TRBD1; j_gene: TRBJ1-5; abundance: NA; v_gene: TRBV6-1; CDR3aa: CASIPGQGSEWRGWGQPQHF; CDR3nt: TGTGCCAGCATTCCGGGACAGGGAAGTGAGTGGAGGGGGTGGGGTCAGCCCCAGCATTTT